This TCR beta chain appears in the sequencing data of a study of response to subunit inactivated influenza vaccine. Findings of the study overall: Authors suggested each seasonal influenza vaccination recruits few new T cells.

In its sample, this clonotype was seen a few times. Its antigen is unknown. TCRdb re-called the RT-PCR reads with MiXCR, one entry per CDR3 protein. The data hold approximately 490,000 distinct CDR3 sequences, with approximately 7.2% observed a single time. CDR1 DFQATT and CDR2 SNEGSKA come from the germline V gene (reference sequence). Trimming stripped 6 bases from V and 2 bases from J, with 17 bases between. The CDR3 consists of 14 residues. This material consisted of PBMCs from blood, taken around 2 years after vaccination. The sequence derives from a man in his fifties or sixties who received an inactivated influenza vaccine. The rearrangement joins TRBV20-1 to TRBJ2-7, with D perhaps being TRBD1 or TRBD2 (6 bases each). The CDR3 is CSAPEGGGPYEQYF. CDR3 bases: TGCAGTGCCCCCGAAGGGGGAGGACCCTACGAGCAGTACTTC.